The rows below give T cell receptor beta chains drawn from one sample of a study of blood T cell repertoires in COVID-19. Sequencing used immunoSEQ multiplex PCR; TCRdb keeps in-frame clones, though not all of them. There are about 25,000 clones in the sample; over 70% occur only once, and about 51% lies in the top ten. The sequencing sample was made of peripheral blood. These receptors all come from a man aged 45 to 65 with active or convalescent COVID-19. The CDR3 runs from the conserved cysteine through the conserved F or W. Fields, in order: D gene, V gene, J gene, clone size, CDR3 DNA, CDR3 protein. A D gene is named only where the DNA matches it firmly. Rows give clone size only sometimes, using once, few, many, or a class for an expanded clone.

-,TRBV5-1,TRBJ1-1,-,TGCGCCAGCCGCCGGGATCCGAACACTGAAGCTTTCTTT,CASRRDPNTEAFF
-,TRBV3-1/TRBV3-2,TRBJ1-1,-,TGTGCCAGCAGCCAGTCCGGGAACACTGAAGCTTTCTTT,CASSQSGNTEAFF
-,TRBV6-5,TRBJ1-2,-,TGTGCCAGCATTTACACAGGGACCTATGGCTACACCTTC,CASIYTGTYGYTF
-,TRBV11-2,TRBJ2-2,-,TGTGCCAGCACCCGCCAGGACACGAACACCGGGGAGCTGTTTTTT,CASTRQDTNTGELFF
-,TRBV28,TRBJ1-6,-,TGTGCCAGCCGGGCAGGGTATCATTCACCCCTCCACTTT,CASRAGYHSPLHF
-,TRBV18,TRBJ2-2,-,TGTGCCAGCTCAAACAGGGACAAGACCGGGGAGCTGTTTTTT,CASSNRDKTGELFF
-,TRBV18,TRBJ1-6,once,TGTGCCAGCTCACCAACCCAGATCTCCTATAATTCACCCCTCCACTTT,CASSPTQISYNSPLHF
TRBD2,TRBV13,TRBJ2-1,-,TGTGCCAGCAGCCCACGGGGACTAGCGGGGAACAATGAGCAGTTCTTC,CASSPRGLAGNNEQFF
-,TRBV15,TRBJ2-7,-,TGTGCCACCAGCCACCCCCTTGGGGGGTTCTACGAGCAGTACTTC,CATSHPLGGFYEQYF
-,TRBV14,TRBJ1-4,-,TGTGCCAGCAGCCAACCCGGGAGAAATGCTGAAAAACTGTTTTTT,CASSQPGRNAEKLFF
TRBD1,TRBV12-5,TRBJ1-6,once,TGTGCTAGTGGGTTCATCGGACAGGGTAATTCACCCCTCCACTTT,CASGFIGQGNSPLHF
-,TRBV6-1,TRBJ1-5,-,TGTGCCAGCAGTGAAGACCCCAGCGGCAATCAGCCCCAGCATTTT,CASSEDPSGNQPQHF
TRBD1,TRBV5-8,TRBJ1-1,-,TGTGCCAGCACCGACTGGACAGGGATCACTGAAGCTTTCTTT,CASTDWTGITEAFF
-,TRBV27,TRBJ2-5,-,TGTGCCAGCAGTTTTGGGGACTTACAAGAGACCCAGTACTTC,CASSFGDLQETQYF
TRBD1,TRBV7-6,TRBJ2-7,-,TGTGCCAGCAGCTTGAACAGGGGGTGGTACGAGCAGTACTTC,CASSLNRGWYEQYF
-,TRBV5-1,TRBJ2-5,-,TGCGCCAGCAGCTTGGGAGAAGAGACCCAGTACTTC,CASSLGEETQYF
-,TRBV14,TRBJ2-7,-,TGTGCCAGCAGACCCCAGGGGCCTTACGAGCAGTACTTC,CASRPQGPYEQYF
TRBD2,TRBV19,TRBJ2-7,-,TGTGCCAGTAGTATGCGCGGGGGTCGGGCCTACGAGCAGTACTTC,CASSMRGGRAYEQYF
-,TRBV21-1,TRBJ1-2,-,TGTGCCAGCAGCAAAGTCGGGGTGGACTATGGCTACACCTTC,CASSKVGVDYGYTF
TRBD2,TRBV18,TRBJ2-1,-,TGTGCCAGCTCACCACCAGATTTTCAGCGGGAGGGCCATAAGCAGTTCTTC,CASSPPDFQREGHKQFF
-,TRBV7-2,TRBJ1-6,-,TGTGCCAGCAGCTTAGCTCCTCCCTATAATTATAATTCACCCCTCCACTTT,CASSLAPPYNYNSPLHF
TRBD1,TRBV15,TRBJ2-7,-,TGTGCCACCAGCAGAGCCGGACAGGGATACGGCGAGCAGTACTTC,CATSRAGQGYGEQYF
TRBD2,TRBV11-2,TRBJ2-5,-,TGTGCCAGCAGCGATCGGGGGACTACCCTCGTGGAGACCCAGTACTTC,CASSDRGTTLVETQYF
TRBD1,TRBV6-2/TRBV6-3,TRBJ2-5,-,TGTGCCAGCAGTTACTCGACCCACAGGGGCCGACAAGAGACCCAGTACTTC,CASSYSTHRGRQETQYF
TRBD1,TRBV6-1,TRBJ2-1,-,TGTGCCAGCAGTGACGGGACAGCCTCCTACAATGAGCAGTTCTTC,CASSDGTASYNEQFF
TRBD1,TRBV18,TRBJ1-1,-,TGTGCCAGCTCACCACTCGGACAGGGGCTATCCACTGAAGCTTTCTTT,CASSPLGQGLSTEAFF
-,TRBV28,TRBJ1-5,-,TGTGCCAGCAGGGCCTTAAGTGGGAGTCAGCCCCAGCATTTT,CASRALSGSQPQHF
TRBD2,TRBV2,TRBJ2-1,-,TGTGCCAGCAGTGAAGTTAGGCTAGCGGTCTACAATGAGCAGTTCTTC,CASSEVRLAVYNEQFF
-,TRBV7-2,TRBJ2-2,once,TGTGCCAGCAGCGATAGGAACACCGGGGAGCTGTTTTTT,CASSDRNTGELFF
TRBD2,TRBV7-3,TRBJ2-5,-,TGTGCCAGCAGCTCAGGACTAGCGGGGGAGACCCAGTACTTC,CASSSGLAGETQYF
TRBD1,TRBV15,TRBJ2-7,few,TGTGCCACCAGCAGAGGGGACAGGTCCACCCACGAGCAGTACTTC,CATSRGDRSTHEQYF
-,TRBV19,TRBJ1-1,-,TGTGCCAGTAGTTTGGCGGGGGCTGAAGCTTTCTTT,CASSLAGAEAFF
TRBD2,TRBV11-2,TRBJ2-1,-,TGTGCCAGCAGCTTGGCGGGAGGAGCATTCAATGAGCAGTTCTTC,CASSLAGGAFNEQFF
-,TRBV5-1,TRBJ2-3,-,TGCGCCAGCAGCTTGAATCGGTCGGGACTTACCCAAGATACGCAGTATTTT,CASSLNRSGLTQDTQYF
-,TRBV2,TRBJ2-5,once,TGTGCCAGCAGTGAAGATATCGGCCAAGAGACCCAGTACTTC,CASSEDIGQETQYF
-,TRBV15,TRBJ1-3,-,TGTGCCACCAGCAGAGATGGTAACGCTAACCCTGGAAACACCATATATTTT,CATSRDGNANPGNTIYF
TRBD1,TRBV4-1,TRBJ2-1,-,TGCGCCAGCAGCCAAGTTAGAACAGGGACAGGGATCAATGAGCAGTTCTTC,CASSQVRTGTGINEQFF
TRBD2,TRBV7-2,TRBJ2-7,-,TGTGCCAGCAGCTTAGGGGGAGCGGGGGGGAGGGAGCAGTACTTC,CASSLGGAGGREQYF
TRBD2,TRBV27,TRBJ2-1,-,TGTGCCAGCAGTTCACTCGGGGGACTAGCGGGAGTTGAGCAGTTCTTC,CASSSLGGLAGVEQFF
TRBD1,TRBV2,TRBJ2-3,-,TGTGCCAGCAGTGAAGCGGGGGACAGGCCGACAGATACGCAGTATTTT,CASSEAGDRPTDTQYF
-,TRBV5-1,TRBJ2-7,-,TGCGCCAGCAGCTTGGACAGTATGGTCTACGAGCAGTACTTC,CASSLDSMVYEQYF
-,TRBV5-1,TRBJ2-2,-,TGCGCCAGCAGCTTGGGGGCAGGTCCCGGGGAGCTGTTTTTT,CASSLGAGPGELFF
TRBD1,TRBV3-1/TRBV3-2,TRBJ2-7,once,TGTGCCAGCAGCCCGGACAGGTTTGGGAACGAGCAGTACTTC,CASSPDRFGNEQYF
-,TRBV21-1,TRBJ2-7,few,TGTGCCCGCCGGGGAGAAGAGCAGTACTTC,CARRGEEQYF
-,TRBV5-1,TRBJ1-1,-,TGCGCCAGCAGCTTAGAGGGCAGCATGAACACTGAAGCTTTCTTT,CASSLEGSMNTEAFF
TRBD1,TRBV19,TRBJ2-3,-,TGTGCCAGTAGTATCGCCAACAGGGGTTTGGATCAAGATACGCAGTATTTT,CASSIANRGLDQDTQYF
TRBD2,TRBV6-5,TRBJ2-1,-,TGTGCCAGCAGTTATACTAGCGGGAGTTTAAATGAGCAGTTCTTC,CASSYTSGSLNEQFF
-,TRBV24-1,TRBJ1-5,-,TGTGCCACCGAAGGCAGGGATGGGCGGCCCCAGCATTTT,CATEGRDGRPQHF
-,TRBV21-1,TRBJ2-5,-,TGTGCCAGCAGCTCGAAAGGGGGGCCTAGCGGGAGAGAGACCCAGTACTTC,CASSSKGGPSGRETQYF